This TCR beta chain stems from a study of blood T cell repertoires in COVID-19 (dated by TCRdb to about 2020). For context, the study as a whole: Samples from collaborators originated in the United States, Italy and Spain and spanned both the acute and convalescent phases of COVID-19. The material from the prospective study consisted of cDNA or gDNA derived from T cells, B-cell-depleted T cells, or PBMCs. Deeply sampled blood TCRbeta repertoires from subjects exposed to, actively infected with, or recovered from COVID-19 were included in the dataset. The repertoires were released in a freely available public database intended as a resource for research on the immune response to SARS-CoV-2. The samples were drawn from two sources: the first 160 participants of the ongoing ImmuneRACE study, and fewer than 1,500 subjects contributed by 6 global collaborators. Sample metadata almost always included a de-identified subject ID, COVID-19 status, age in years and sex. Where available, HLA class I and class II types were taken from metadata supplied by the sample provider and were not determined by assay-based typing. Paper-wide results and their limitations: How much clinical and demographic metadata was included differed by source and by participant, and the metadata was provided uncurated.

TCRbeta CDR3 regions were amplified from genomic DNA using the immunoSEQ Assay, a bias-controlled multiplex PCR. As for how the authors treated the data: The number of nucleated cells in each sample was estimated from the amplification of reference gene primers within the assay. To quantify the absolute abundance of each unique TCRbeta CDR3 rearrangement, sequence reads were collapsed and filtered. For each sample, productive Simpson clonality was calculated by taking the square root of Simpson's diversity index across productive rearrangements. The table was pulled from immuneACCESS by TCRdb, which kept in-frame rearrangements only. Such tables lose some clones; where checked, under half of the loss comes from unresolved V genes, and the rest has no known cause. V, J and clone size are those of that table, while D and trimming were read from the DNA. The table for this sample lists roughly 200,000 clones; around 86% of them were counted only once. The ten largest make up 7% to 10% of the sample.

Participants in the prospective study were aged roughly 18 to 100 years, lived in some 24 United States geographic areas, and enrolled through a virtual design. To assign participants to cohorts, the prospective study relied on clinical history that participants themselves reported in a screening survey and a study questionnaire. For ImmuneRACE Cohort 3, a participant was defined as recovered based on two consecutive negative NP/OP PCR tests, clearance by a healthcare professional, or resolution of symptoms. Each participant in the prospective study had whole blood, serum and a nasopharyngeal or oropharyngeal swab collected by mobile phlebotomists. Prospective study participants could optionally give additional blood draws and questionnaires over a roughly two-month period. Prospective study blood samples were shipped either frozen or at room temperature before DNA extraction. The CDR3 contains 17 residues, cysteine and phenylalanine counted. The retained sequence is limited to the CDR3, 51 bases, with the frame set at the first base. CDR1 GTSNPN and CDR2 SVGIG are derived from the germline V gene (reference sequence). Germline trimming amounts to 7 bases on V and 3 bases on J, with 17 as the count of junction bases outside the gene matches.

To note about this clone: What antigen it recognizes has not been identified. Per-base qualities were not stored, and no clone one base away is much larger.

The chain employs TRBV30 and TRBJ2-1, and TRBD2 aligns with 8 junction nucleotides. Sample: PBMCs or T cells enriched from blood (not recorded which). The sequence was obtained from a woman aged 25 to 39 who had recovered from COVID-19. DNA sequence: TGTGCCTACGTCCCCTTAGCGGGATTAGGTCTCTACAATGAGCAGTTCTTC. This is translated as CAYVPLAGLGLYNEQFF.